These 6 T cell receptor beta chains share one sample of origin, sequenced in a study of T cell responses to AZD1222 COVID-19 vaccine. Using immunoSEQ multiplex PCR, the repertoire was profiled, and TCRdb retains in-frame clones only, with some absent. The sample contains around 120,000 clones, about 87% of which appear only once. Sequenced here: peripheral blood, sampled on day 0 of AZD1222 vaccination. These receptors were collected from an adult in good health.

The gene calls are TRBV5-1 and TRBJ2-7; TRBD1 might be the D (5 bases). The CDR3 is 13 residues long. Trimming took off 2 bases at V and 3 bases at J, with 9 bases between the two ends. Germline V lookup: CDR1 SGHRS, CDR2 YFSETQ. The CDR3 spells CASSLLDSYEQYF. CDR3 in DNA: TGCGCCAGCAGCTTATTAGACAGCTACGAGCAGTACTTC.

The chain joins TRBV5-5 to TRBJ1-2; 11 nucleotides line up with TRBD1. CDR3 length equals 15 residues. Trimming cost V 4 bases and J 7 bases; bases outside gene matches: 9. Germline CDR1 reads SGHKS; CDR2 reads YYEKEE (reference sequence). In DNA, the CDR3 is TGTGCCAGCAGCGTCCGGGACAGGGGGATCGGTGGCTACACCTTC. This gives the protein CASSVRDRGIGGYTF.

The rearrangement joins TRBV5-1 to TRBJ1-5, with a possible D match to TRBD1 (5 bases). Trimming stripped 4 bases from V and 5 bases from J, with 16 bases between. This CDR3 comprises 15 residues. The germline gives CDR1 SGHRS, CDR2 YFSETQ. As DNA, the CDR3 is TGCGCCAGCAGCCCGGACTCGGGGGGAGATCAGCCCCAGCATTTT. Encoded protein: CASSPDSGGDQPQHF.

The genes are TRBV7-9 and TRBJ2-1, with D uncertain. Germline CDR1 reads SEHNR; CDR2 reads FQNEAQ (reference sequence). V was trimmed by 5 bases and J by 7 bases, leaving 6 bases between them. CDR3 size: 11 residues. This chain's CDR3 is CASSPRNEQFF. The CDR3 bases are TGTGCCAGCAGCCCCAGAAATGAGCAGTTCTTC.

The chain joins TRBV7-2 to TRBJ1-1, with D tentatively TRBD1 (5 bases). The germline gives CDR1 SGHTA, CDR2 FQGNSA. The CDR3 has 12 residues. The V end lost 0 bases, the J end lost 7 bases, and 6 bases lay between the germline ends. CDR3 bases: TGTGCCAGCAGCTTAGCGGGGCTTGAAGCTTTCTTT. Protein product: CASSLAGLEAFF.

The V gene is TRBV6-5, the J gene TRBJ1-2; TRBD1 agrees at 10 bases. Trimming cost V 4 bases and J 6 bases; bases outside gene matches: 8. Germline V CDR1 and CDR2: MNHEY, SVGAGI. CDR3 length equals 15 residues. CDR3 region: CASSSPGTGDDGYTF. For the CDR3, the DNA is TGTGCCAGCAGTTCCCCCGGGACAGGGGACGATGGCTACACCTTC.